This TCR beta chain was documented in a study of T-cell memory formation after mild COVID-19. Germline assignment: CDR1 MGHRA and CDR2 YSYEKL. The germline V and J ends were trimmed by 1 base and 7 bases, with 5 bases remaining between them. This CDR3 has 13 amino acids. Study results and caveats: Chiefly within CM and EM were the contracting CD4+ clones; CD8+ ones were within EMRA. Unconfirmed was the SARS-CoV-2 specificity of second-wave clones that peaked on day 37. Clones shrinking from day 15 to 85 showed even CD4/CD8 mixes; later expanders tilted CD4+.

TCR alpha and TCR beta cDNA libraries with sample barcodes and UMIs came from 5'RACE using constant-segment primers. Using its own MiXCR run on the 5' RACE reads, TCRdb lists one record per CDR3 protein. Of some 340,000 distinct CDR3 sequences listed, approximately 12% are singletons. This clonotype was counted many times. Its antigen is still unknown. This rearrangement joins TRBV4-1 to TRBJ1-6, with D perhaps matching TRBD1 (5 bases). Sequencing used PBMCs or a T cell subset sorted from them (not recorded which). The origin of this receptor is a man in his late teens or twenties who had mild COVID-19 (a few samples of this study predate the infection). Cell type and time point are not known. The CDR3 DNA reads TGCGCCAGCAGCCAAGCAGGGAATTCACCCCTCCACTTT. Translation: CASSQAGNSPLHF.